This T cell receptor beta chain was observed in a study of tissue T cells after allogeneic stem cell transplantation. With regard to this clone: The gene names given are mouse names. The CDR3 end is not reached by the read, which stops 1 residue before it; the germline J gene fills it in.

V was clipped by 4 bases and J by 0 bases; unmatched bases: 6. There are 16 residues in the CDR3. Germline CDR1 and CDR2: SGHLS and HYDKME. TCRdb's table, derived via immunoSEQ multiplex PCR, lists solely in-frame clones and lacks some. The sample holds 7,500 to 9,000 clones, under 55% seen once. Time point meaning: mouse harvest day 7 after allogeneic transplant. Tail vein injection delivered 10^7 T-cell-depleted bone marrow cells and 10^6 splenic CD5+ T cells. This mouse GVHD model was MHC-mismatched B6 to BALB/c, profiled day 7 or 14. The genes are TRBV12-2 and TRBJ2-3; 10 nucleotides match TRBD1. Input material: skin. This sequence originates from a female BALB/c mouse given C57BL/6 T cells with graft-versus-host disease after an allogeneic hematopoietic cell transplant. The sequenced part of the CDR3 DNA is TGTGCCAGCTCCCCGGACAGGGGGTCTAGTGCAGAAACGCTGTAT. This gives the protein CASSPDRGSSAETLY. The entire CDR3 is CASSPDRGSSAETLYF.